The 28 T cell receptor beta chains listed next were all sequenced from one sample in a study of cytomegalovirus exposure and HLA in healthy donors. Researchers ran the PCR with 60 Vbeta and 13 Jbeta primers. Method: immunoSEQ multiplex PCR; TCRdb's copy keeps in-frame clones and lacks some. Among about 150,000 clones listed, about four fifths were seen once. The sequencing input was PBMCs. The origin of the receptors is a man aged 45-65 years in good health and CMV-seropositive.

V gene TRBV10-3 combines with J gene TRBJ1-5; D ambiguous. This CDR3 spans 15 amino acids. Trimming shortened V by 0 bases and J by 5 bases, and 11 bases separated the two germline ends. The germline CDR1 and CDR2 sequences are ENHRY and SYGVKD. CDR3: CAISESRSEYQPQHF. DNA of the CDR3: TGTGCCATCAGTGAGTCGAGAAGTGAGTATCAGCCCCAGCATTTT.

V gene TRBV5-1 combines with J gene TRBJ2-5; 8 bases fit TRBD2. In germline, CDR1 is SGHRS, CDR2 YFSETQ. V shed 4 bases, J shed 2 bases, and the junction held 7 bases outside the gene matches. The CDR3 runs 15 residues. Here the CDR3 DNA reads TGCGCCAGCAGCCCGGGACTAGTGACTCAAGAGACCCAGTACTTC. Its translation is CASSPGLVTQETQYF. The variable domain in full, completed from reference TRBV5-1 and TRBJ2-5, reads KAGVTQTPRYLIKTRGQQVTLSCSPISGHRSVSWYQQTPGQGLQFLFEYFSETQRNKGNFPGRFSGRQFSNSRSEMNVSTLELGDSALYLCASSPGLVTQETQYFGPGTRLLVL.

The chain couples TRBV28 to TRBJ2-7, with a tentative D call TRBD2 (5 bases). Trimming stripped 7 bases from V and 4 bases from J, with 14 bases between. The length of the CDR3 is 13 residues. Germline CDR1 is MDHEN and CDR2 is SYDVKM. The CDR3 reads CASKKNGEYEQYF. CDR3 bases: TGTGCCAGCAAGAAGAACGGGGAGTACGAGCAGTACTTC.

For the CDR3, the DNA is TGCGCCAGCAGCCAAGAGGTGGGGGACAGGACCTACGAGCAGTACTTC. Its translation: CASSQEVGDRTYEQYF. The chain employs TRBV4-1 and TRBJ2-7; 8 bases line up with TRBD1. Trimming cost V 0 bases and J 2 bases; bases outside gene matches: 6. This CDR3 is 16 amino acids long. The germline V gene encodes CDR1 MGHRA and CDR2 YSYEKL.

The chain combines TRBV5-1 with TRBJ2-3; 9 bases are a match to TRBD1. Trimming took 4 bases from V and 4 from J; bases not matched to a gene: 4. The germline V gene encodes CDR1 SGHRS and CDR2 YFSETQ. This CDR3 has 14 residues. The CDR3 sequence: CASSPGTGSDTQYF. The DNA for the CDR3 is TGCGCCAGCAGCCCCGGGACAGGGTCAGATACGCAGTATTTT.

This chain joins TRBV18 and TRBJ2-3, with D possibly TRBD2 on 5 matching bases. V dropped 3 bases and J dropped 2 bases, with 12 bases sitting between them. The CDR3 spans 15 residues. Germline V gene lookup returns CDR1 KGHSH and CDR2 LQKENI. CDR3 sequence: CASSPPTGSTDTQYF. CDR3 nucleotide sequence: TGTGCCAGCTCACCCCCGACGGGGTCCACAGATACGCAGTATTTT. The full variable domain, rest sourced from reference TRBV18 and TRBJ2-3, is NAGVMQNPRHLVRRRGQEARLRCSPMKGHSHVYWYRQLPEEGLKFMVYLQKENIIDESGMPKERFSAEFPKEGPSILRIQQVVRGDSAAYFCASSPPTGSTDTQYFGPGTRLTVL.

The chain is built from TRBV7-2 and TRBJ2-2; D unresolved. Germline V gene sequence: CDR1 SGHTA, CDR2 FQGNSA. Trimming cost V 3 bases and J 4 bases, with 6 bases left between them. The CDR3 extends over 13 amino acids. CDR3 sequence reads: CASSFGPTGELFF. The CDR3 nucleotides are TGTGCCAGCAGCTTTGGGCCCACCGGGGAGCTGTTTTTT.

This clone turned up a few times. The chain is built from TRBV29-1 and TRBJ2-7; 8 bases fit TRBD1. In germline, CDR1 is SQVTM, CDR2 ANQGSEA. CDR3 length equals 16 residues. V was pared by 6 bases and J by 5 bases, with 18 bases of the junction left unmatched. The CDR3 protein is CSVVTGTGGSAHEQYF. In DNA form, the CDR3 reads TGCAGCGTCGTAACCGGGACAGGAGGTTCTGCACACGAGCAGTACTTC.

This chain joins TRBV10-1 and TRBJ2-5; 9 positions agree with TRBD2. Looked up from germline, CDR1 is WNHNN and CDR2 is SYGVQD (reference sequence). CDR3 length equals 16 residues. With V trimmed by 3 bases and J by 1 base, 6 bases remained unmatched. In nucleotides, the CDR3 is TGCGCCAGCAGTGAACTAGCGGGTATCAGCCAAGAGACCCAGTACTTC. The encoded protein is CASSELAGISQETQYF.

This clone was seen a handful of times. The chain joins TRBV5-1 to TRBJ2-1; TRBD2 matches 14 bases. The V and J ends lost 7 bases and 0 bases, in that order; junction bases with no gene match: 9. This CDR3 has 18 residues. The V gene's germline CDR1 is SGHRS and CDR2 YFSETQ. The CDR3 protein is CASRGTSGSLGSYNEQFF. The CDR3 DNA follows: TGCGCCAGCCGGGGGACTAGCGGGAGTTTGGGCTCCTACAATGAGCAGTTCTTC. Looking up the rest from reference TRBV5-1 and TRBJ2-1 gives the full variable domain: KAGVTQTPRYLIKTRGQQVTLSCSPISGHRSVSWYQQTPGQGLQFLFEYFSETQRNKGNFPGRFSGRQFSNSRSEMNVSTLELGDSALYLCASRGTSGSLGSYNEQFFGPGTRLTVL.

CDR3 DNA sequence: TGCGCCAGCAGCTTGAATCCAGCGAACACCGGGGAGCTGTTTTTT. Its translation: CASSLNPANTGELFF. V is TRBV5-1 and J is TRBJ2-2; D remains unclear. This CDR3 is built from 15 residues. Germline V gene lookup returns CDR1 SGHRS and CDR2 YFSETQ. The V gene lost 1 base and the J gene lost 0 bases, with 7 bases spanning the gap.

The chain carries TRBV4-1 and TRBJ1-6; weak D call: TRBD1 (6 bases). Germline CDR1 and CDR2: MGHRA and YSYEKL. The CDR3 is made up of 18 amino acids. Trimming removed 1 base at V and 0 bases at J, with 13 bases between. CDR3 DNA: TGCGCCAGCAGCCAAGCGGGGGGCCAGGGCTCCTATAATTCACCCCTCCACTTT. Translation: CASSQAGGQGSYNSPLHF.

In this sample, this clone turned up a few times. This chain joins TRBV18 and TRBJ2-6; TRBD2 is a possible D gene (5 bases). CDR1 is KGHSH, CDR2 LQKENI, per germline. There are 15 residues in the CDR3. Trimming shortened V by 2 bases and J by 1 base, and 6 bases separated the two germline ends. In DNA, the CDR3 is TGTGCCAGCTCACCAGGCGGGTCTGGGGCCAACGTCCTGACTTTC. Translating it yields CASSPGGSGANVLTF.

The chain carries TRBV5-4 and TRBJ1-5; the D is unclear. Germline V CDR1 and CDR2: SGHNT, YYREEE (reference sequence). Trimming took off 0 bases at V and 4 bases at J, with 5 bases between the two ends. CDR3 size: 13 residues. The CDR3 reads CASSLDTNQPQHF. CDR3 nucleotide sequence: TGTGCCAGCAGCTTGGATACTAATCAGCCCCAGCATTTT.

The chain couples TRBV28 to TRBJ2-7; 8 positions match TRBD1. Losses at the gene ends were 3 bases for V and 4 bases for J; bases not matched to a gene: 5. Germline V gene data show CDR1 as MDHEN and CDR2 as SYDVKM. This CDR3 has 14 amino acids. This CDR3 is CASSFEDRAYEQYF. In DNA, the CDR3 is TGTGCCAGCAGTTTCGAGGACAGGGCTTACGAGCAGTACTTC.

This clone was counted only a few times. The chain links TRBV4-2 to TRBJ1-3; no clear D gene. Germline CDR1 LGHNA, CDR2 YNFKEQ. With 4 bases removed from V and 2 bases from J, the gap between germline ends came to 9 bases. The CDR3 has 14 amino acids. DNA for the CDR3: TGTGCCAGCAGCCTCCACGGGGCTGGAAACACCATATATTTT. Protein product: CASSLHGAGNTIYF.

The rearrangement uses TRBV19 and TRBJ2-2, with 10 bases that match TRBD2. The J segment lost 2 bases and the V segment lost 4 bases, leaving 4 bases of the junction unmatched. CDR1 is LNHDA, CDR2 SQIVND, per germline (reference sequence). This CDR3 spans 16 amino acids. The CDR3 bases are TGTGCCAGTAGTACCCGGACTAGCGGAAACACCGGGGAGCTGTTTTTT. Protein sequence: CASSTRTSGNTGELFF.

The chain has TRBV10-3 and TRBJ2-7, with D possibly TRBD1 on 5 matching bases. V shed 10 bases and J shed 1 base, with 20 bases lying between them. Germline assignment: CDR1 ENHRY and CDR2 SYGVKD. The CDR3 contains 15 residues. CDR3 amino acids: CATRRLDNPSYEQYF. The CDR3 region has the DNA TGTGCCACCCGTCGTTTGGACAACCCATCCTACGAGCAGTACTTC.

The rearrangement joins TRBV28 to TRBJ1-2; possible D gene TRBD1, 6 bases. V was shortened by 5 bases and J by 12 bases, with 13 bases between the two germline ends. Germline loops: CDR1 MDHEN, CDR2 SYDVKM. The CDR3 consists of 11 residues. CDR3 in amino acids: CASSGTSRDTF. The CDR3 DNA is TGTGCCAGCAGTGGGACATCGCGGGACACCTTC.

This chain joins TRBV7-9 and TRBJ2-5, with D possibly matching TRBD1 (6 bases). Germline CDR1 SEHNR, CDR2 FQNEAQ (reference sequence). This CDR3 is built from 14 residues. The ends were cut back, 2 bases at V and 4 bases at J, with 11 bases in the middle. The CDR3 here is CASSLWGQGETQYF. The CDR3 bases are TGTGCCAGCAGCTTATGGGGGCAGGGAGAGACCCAGTACTTC.

The rearrangement links TRBV27 to TRBJ2-6; D is perhaps TRBD2 (6 bases). Trimming removed 4 bases at V and 0 bases at J, with 19 bases between. This CDR3 has 19 residues. Germline V gene lookup returns CDR1 MNHEY and CDR2 SMNVEV (reference sequence). The CDR3 reads CASSSPSGTGGSGANVLTF. Written as DNA, the CDR3 is TGTGCCAGCAGTTCTCCTTCCGGGACCGGGGGCTCTGGGGCCAACGTCCTGACTTTC.

CDR3 sequence reads: CSVAQSAGITDTQYF. CDR3 DNA sequence: TGCAGCGTGGCCCAATCGGCGGGAATCACAGATACGCAGTATTTT. The chain joins TRBV29-1 to TRBJ2-3; tentatively, D is TRBD2 (6 bases). Trimming stripped 6 bases from V and 2 bases from J, with 18 bases between. The germline V gene has CDR1 SQVTM and CDR2 ANQGSEA. The CDR3 has 15 residues.

The chain recombines TRBV18 with TRBJ1-4; tentative D call: TRBD1 (5 bases). CDR1 KGHSH and CDR2 LQKENI come from the germline V gene. The V and J ends lost 6 bases and 11 bases respectively, with 19 bases between them. The length of the CDR3 is 14 residues. The CDR3 is CASSLDRGGRKLFF. In DNA, the CDR3 is TGTGCCAGCTCGTTAGACCGCGGGGGGAGGAAACTGTTTTTT.

The chain links TRBV5-6 to TRBJ1-2; D might be TRBD1 (6 bases). Trimming shortened V by 0 bases and J by 5 bases, and 17 bases separated the two germline ends. CDR1 is SGHDT, CDR2 YYEEEE, per germline. The CDR3 is 16 residues long. CDR3 residues: CASSLEYTGRTYGYTF. The CDR3 region has the DNA TGTGCCAGCAGCTTGGAGTACACAGGGCGAACGTATGGCTACACCTTC.

The chain recombines TRBV19 with TRBJ1-2; D might be TRBD1 (6 bases). CDR3 length: 12 residues. V was clipped by 4 bases and J by 7 bases, with 10 bases between them. The germline CDR1 and CDR2 sequences are LNHDA and SQIVND (reference sequence). CDR3 region: CASSKGTFGYTF. The DNA for the CDR3 is TGTGCCAGTAGTAAAGGGACATTTGGCTACACCTTC.

V usage is TRBV30 and J usage is TRBJ1-1; a weak D match, TRBD1 (5 bases). Trimming shortened V by 4 bases and J by 6 bases, and 15 bases separated the two germline ends. Per the germline V gene, CDR1 is GTSNPN and CDR2 is SVGIG (reference sequence). CDR3 length equals 13 residues. The DNA for the CDR3 is TGTGCCTGGATTGGCAGGGCGTCGGCTGAAGCTTTCTTT. Its translation: CAWIGRASAEAFF.

The chain recombines TRBV5-6 with TRBJ2-5, with TRBD2 matching 7 bases. The junction had 25 bases not matched to a gene; V was cut back by 7 bases and J by 4 bases. Germline CDR1 and CDR2: SGHDT and YYEEEE. CDR3 length: 19 residues. The chain's CDR3 is CASAFNRKRGMTLGETQYF. The CDR3 bases are TGTGCCAGCGCGTTTAATCGTAAGCGGGGAATGACTTTAGGAGAGACCCAGTACTTC.

This sequence joins TRBV6-6 and TRBJ1-4; D gene uncertain. Germline assignment: CDR1 MNHNY and CDR2 SVGAGI (reference sequence). The CDR3 runs 15 residues. V was shortened by 0 bases and J by 6 bases, with 11 bases between the two germline ends. The DNA of the CDR3 is TGTGCCAGCAGTTACTCGAGATGGGGAGATGAAAAACTGTTTTTT. Translating gives CASSYSRWGDEKLFF.